Listed here is a single TCR beta chain. These data come from a study of cytomegalovirus exposure and HLA in healthy donors. PCR employed 60 Vbeta and 13 Jbeta primers. Method: immunoSEQ multiplex PCR; TCRdb's copy keeps in-frame clones and lacks some. The table includes approximately 110,000 clones, nearly 15% detected once. Germline assignment: CDR1 SEHNR and CDR2 FQNEAQ (reference sequence). The CDR3 sequence is 15 residues long. Trimming took 5 bases from V and 5 from J, leaving 15 bases between them. Sequences were obtained from PBMCs. The gene calls are TRBV7-9 and TRBJ1-4, with D possibly matching TRBD1 (5 bases). The origin of this receptor is a female donor in good health and CMV-seronegative. This CDR3 is CASSPSGARNEKLFF. In DNA form, the CDR3 reads TGTGCCAGCAGCCCAAGCGGGGCCAGGAATGAAAAACTGTTTTTT.